Given below is one TCR beta chain in context. Antigen specificity is unknown. Assay used: immunoSEQ multiplex PCR; TCRdb lists only in-frame clones, some missing. The table shows roughly 65,000 clones, with around four fifths occurring only once. This entry comes from a study of T cell responses to AZD1222 COVID-19 vaccine. The length of the CDR3 is 15 residues. The germline V gene has CDR1 SGHKS and CDR2 YYEKEE (reference sequence). V was pared by 4 bases and J by 9 bases, with 17 bases between. Findings and caveats of the study: Just 6 or 7 AZD1222 recipients were seropositive at baseline. Donors were mostly white British, more females; clonal diversity possibly underestimated. An increase in Spike-specific TCR breadth and depth was observed after two AZD1222 doses.

This sample comprised peripheral blood, obtained 28 days after the second AZD1222 dose. The origin of this receptor is an adult who received the AZD1222 COVID-19 vaccine. The chain joins TRBV5-5 to TRBJ1-6; possible D gene TRBD1, 6 bases. CDR3 DNA: TGTGCCAGCAGCCCAACATGGACAGCCACTTCACCCCTCCACTTT. Amino acids: CASSPTWTATSPLHF.